This TCR beta chain was sequenced for a study of post-analysis software for immune sequencing data. Study-level findings and limits: Roughly 5 TRBV segments occurring more often in patients than controls included TRBV5-6, TRBV5-1 and TRBV20-1. Pronounced co-clustering by F measure was evident among identically batched samples. Controls significantly exceeded multiple sclerosis patients in normalized Chao1 diversity.

Germline V gene lookup returns CDR1 SEHNR and CDR2 FQNEAQ (reference sequence). Trimming pared 5 bases from V and 2 bases from J, leaving 13 bases between. The CDR3 length is 15 residues. Regarding this clonotype: Its matching antigen is unknown.

Libraries were made from TCR beta cDNA, and they carried unique molecular identifiers. TCRdb re-called the PCR reads with MiXCR, one entry per CDR3 protein. The table records under 900,000 distinct CDR3 sequences, approximately 57% of them present only once. The sequence was collected from a girl aged 10 to 17 with multiple sclerosis. The chain has TRBV7-9 and TRBJ2-1; D unclear. Sequences were obtained from blood. The CDR3 loop is CASSPLGGAYNEQFF. The CDR3 region has the DNA TGTGCCAGCAGCCCATTAGGCGGAGCCTACAATGAGCAGTTCTTC.